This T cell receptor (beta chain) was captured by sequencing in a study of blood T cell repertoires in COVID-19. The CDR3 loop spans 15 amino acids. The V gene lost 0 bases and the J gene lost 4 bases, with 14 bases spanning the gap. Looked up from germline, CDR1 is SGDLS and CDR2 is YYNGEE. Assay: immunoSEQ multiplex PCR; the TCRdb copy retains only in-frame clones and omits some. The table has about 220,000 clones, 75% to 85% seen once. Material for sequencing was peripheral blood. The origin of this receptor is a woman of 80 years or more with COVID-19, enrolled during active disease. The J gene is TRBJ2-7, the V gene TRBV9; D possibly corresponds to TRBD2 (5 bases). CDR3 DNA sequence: TGTGCCAGCAGCGTAGGCGTGGACGGAGGATACGAGCAGTACTTC. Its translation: CASSVGVDGGYEQYF.